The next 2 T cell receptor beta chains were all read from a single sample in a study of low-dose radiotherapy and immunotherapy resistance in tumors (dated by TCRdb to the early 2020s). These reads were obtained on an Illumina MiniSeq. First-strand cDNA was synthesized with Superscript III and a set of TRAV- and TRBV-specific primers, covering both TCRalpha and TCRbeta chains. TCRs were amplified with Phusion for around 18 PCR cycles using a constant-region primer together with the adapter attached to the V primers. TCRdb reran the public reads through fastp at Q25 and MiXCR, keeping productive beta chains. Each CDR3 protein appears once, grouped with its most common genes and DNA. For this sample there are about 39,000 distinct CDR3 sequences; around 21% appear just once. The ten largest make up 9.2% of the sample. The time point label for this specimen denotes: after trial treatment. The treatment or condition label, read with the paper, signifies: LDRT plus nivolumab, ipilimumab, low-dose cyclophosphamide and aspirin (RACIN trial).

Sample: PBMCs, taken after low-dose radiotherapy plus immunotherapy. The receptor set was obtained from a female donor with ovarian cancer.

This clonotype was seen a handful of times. CDR3 nucleotides: TGCGCCAGCAGCTCGCAGGGGAGCTCCTACAATGAGCAGTTCTTC. It specifies CASSSQGSSYNEQFF. This chain joins TRBV5-1 and TRBJ2-1; tentative D call: TRBD1 (6 bases). Between the trimmed V and J ends, which lost 3 bases and 0 bases, there was a span of 10 bases. Germline values: CDR1 SGHRS, CDR2 YFSETQ. There are 15 residues in the CDR3.

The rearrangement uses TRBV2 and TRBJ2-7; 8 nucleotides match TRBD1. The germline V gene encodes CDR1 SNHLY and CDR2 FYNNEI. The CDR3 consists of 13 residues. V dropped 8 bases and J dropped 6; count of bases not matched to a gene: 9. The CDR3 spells CASSGAGGAEQYF. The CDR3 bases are TGTGCCAGCTCGGGAGCAGGGGGCGCCGAGCAGTACTTC.